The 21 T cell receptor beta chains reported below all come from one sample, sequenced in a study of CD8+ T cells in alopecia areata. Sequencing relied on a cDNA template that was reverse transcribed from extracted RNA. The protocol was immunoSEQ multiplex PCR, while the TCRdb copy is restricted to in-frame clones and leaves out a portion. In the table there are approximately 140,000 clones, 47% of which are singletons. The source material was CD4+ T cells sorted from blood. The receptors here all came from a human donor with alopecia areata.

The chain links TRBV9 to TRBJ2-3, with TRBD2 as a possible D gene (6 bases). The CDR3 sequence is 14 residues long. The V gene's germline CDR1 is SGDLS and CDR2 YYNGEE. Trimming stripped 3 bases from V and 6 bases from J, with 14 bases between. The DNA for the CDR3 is TGTGCCAGCAGCGAAAGCGGGCTCCCTGATACGCAGTATTTT. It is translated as CASSESGLPDTQYF.

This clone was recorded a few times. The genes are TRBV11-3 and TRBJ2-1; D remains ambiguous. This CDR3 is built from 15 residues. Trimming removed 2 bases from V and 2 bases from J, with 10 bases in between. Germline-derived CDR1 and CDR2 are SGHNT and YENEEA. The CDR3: CASSLTSSTYNEQFF. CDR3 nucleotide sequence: TGTGCCAGCAGCTTAACGAGCTCGACCTACAATGAGCAGTTCTTC.

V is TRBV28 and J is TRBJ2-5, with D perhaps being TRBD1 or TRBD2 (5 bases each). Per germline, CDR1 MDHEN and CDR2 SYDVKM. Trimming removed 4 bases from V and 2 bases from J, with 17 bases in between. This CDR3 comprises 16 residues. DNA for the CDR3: TGTGCCAGCAGTTGGGGCCACGGTCGGGGACAAGAGACCCAGTACTTC. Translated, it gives CASSWGHGRGQETQYF.

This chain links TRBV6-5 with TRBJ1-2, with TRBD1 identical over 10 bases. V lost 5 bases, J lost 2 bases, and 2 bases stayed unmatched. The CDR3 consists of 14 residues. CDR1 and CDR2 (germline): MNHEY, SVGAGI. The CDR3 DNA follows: TGTGCCAGCAGTCGGACAGGGGGAAACTATGGCTACACCTTC. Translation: CASSRTGGNYGYTF.

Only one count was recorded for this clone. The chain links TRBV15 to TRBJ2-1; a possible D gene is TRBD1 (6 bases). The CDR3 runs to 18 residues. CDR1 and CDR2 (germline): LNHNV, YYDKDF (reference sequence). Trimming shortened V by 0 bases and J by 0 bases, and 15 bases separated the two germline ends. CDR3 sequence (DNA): TGTGCCACCAGCAGAGATGGGCAGGGGATTAGCTCCTACAATGAGCAGTTCTTC. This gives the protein CATSRDGQGISSYNEQFF.

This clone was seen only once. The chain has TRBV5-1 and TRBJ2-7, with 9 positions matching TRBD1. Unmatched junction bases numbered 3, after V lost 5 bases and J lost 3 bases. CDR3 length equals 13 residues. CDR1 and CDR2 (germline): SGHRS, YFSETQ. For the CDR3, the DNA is TGCGCCAGCAGTGGGGGACAGGGCTACGAGCAGTACTTC. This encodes CASSGGQGYEQYF. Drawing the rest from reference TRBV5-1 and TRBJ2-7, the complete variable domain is KAGVTQTPRYLIKTRGQQVTLSCSPISGHRSVSWYQQTPGQGLQFLFEYFSETQRNKGNFPGRFSGRQFSNSRSEMNVSTLELGDSALYLCASSGGQGYEQYFGPGTRLTVT.

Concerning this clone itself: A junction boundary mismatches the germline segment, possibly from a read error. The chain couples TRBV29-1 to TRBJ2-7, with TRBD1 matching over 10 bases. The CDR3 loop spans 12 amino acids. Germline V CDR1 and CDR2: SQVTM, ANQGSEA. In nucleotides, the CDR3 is TGCAACGTTGAGGGACAGGGGAGCGAGCAGTACTTC. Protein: CNVEGQGSEQYF.

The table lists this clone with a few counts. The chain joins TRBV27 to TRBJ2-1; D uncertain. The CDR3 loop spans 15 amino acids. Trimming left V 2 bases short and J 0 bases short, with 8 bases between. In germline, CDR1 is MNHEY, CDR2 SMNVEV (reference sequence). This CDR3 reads CASSLSLSSYNEQFF. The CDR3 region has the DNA TGTGCCAGCAGTTTAAGTCTGAGCTCCTACAATGAGCAGTTCTTC.

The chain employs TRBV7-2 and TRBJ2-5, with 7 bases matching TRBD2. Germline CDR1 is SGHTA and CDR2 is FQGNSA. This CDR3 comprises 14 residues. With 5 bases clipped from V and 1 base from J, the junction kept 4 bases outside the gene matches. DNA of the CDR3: TGTGCCAGCAGCCCCAGACTAGCCCAAGAGACCCAGTACTTC. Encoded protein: CASSPRLAQETQYF.

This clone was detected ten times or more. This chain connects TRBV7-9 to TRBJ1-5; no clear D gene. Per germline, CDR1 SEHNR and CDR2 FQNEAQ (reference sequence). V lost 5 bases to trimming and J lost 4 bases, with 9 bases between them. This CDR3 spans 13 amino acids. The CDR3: CASSRQENQPQHF. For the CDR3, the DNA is TGTGCCAGCAGCCGCCAGGAGAATCAGCCCCAGCATTTT.

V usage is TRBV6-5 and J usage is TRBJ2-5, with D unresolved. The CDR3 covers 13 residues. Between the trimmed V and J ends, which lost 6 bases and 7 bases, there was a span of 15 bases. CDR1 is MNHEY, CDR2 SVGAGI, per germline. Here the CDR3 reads CASSRLGYRTQYF. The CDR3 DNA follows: TGTGCCAGCAGCCGGCTTGGCTACAGGACCCAGTACTTC.

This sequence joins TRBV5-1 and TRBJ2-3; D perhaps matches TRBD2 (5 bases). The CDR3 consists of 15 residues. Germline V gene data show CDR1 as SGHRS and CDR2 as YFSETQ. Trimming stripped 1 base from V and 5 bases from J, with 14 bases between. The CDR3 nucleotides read TGCGCCAGCAGCTTGACGGGGATGAGGGTAGATACGCAGTATTTT. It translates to CASSLTGMRVDTQYF.

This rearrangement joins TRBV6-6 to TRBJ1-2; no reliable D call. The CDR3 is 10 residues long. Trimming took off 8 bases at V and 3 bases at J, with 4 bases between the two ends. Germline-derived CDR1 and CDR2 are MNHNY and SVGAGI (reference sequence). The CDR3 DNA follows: TGTGCCAGCGGGCACTATGGCTACACCTTC. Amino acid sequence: CASGHYGYTF.

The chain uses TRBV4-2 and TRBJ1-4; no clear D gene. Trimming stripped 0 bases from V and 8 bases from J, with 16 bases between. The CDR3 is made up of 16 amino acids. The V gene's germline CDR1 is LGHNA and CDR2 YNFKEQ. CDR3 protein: CASSQDYLGLWEKLFF. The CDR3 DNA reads TGTGCCAGCAGCCAAGATTACTTGGGTCTCTGGGAAAAACTGTTTTTT.

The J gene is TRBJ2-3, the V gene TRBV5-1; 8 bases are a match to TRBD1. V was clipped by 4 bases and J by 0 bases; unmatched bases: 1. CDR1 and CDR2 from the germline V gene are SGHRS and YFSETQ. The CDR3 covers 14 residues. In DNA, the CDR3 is TGCGCCAGCAGCGGGGACAGGAGCACAGATACGCAGTATTTT. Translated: CASSGDRSTDTQYF.

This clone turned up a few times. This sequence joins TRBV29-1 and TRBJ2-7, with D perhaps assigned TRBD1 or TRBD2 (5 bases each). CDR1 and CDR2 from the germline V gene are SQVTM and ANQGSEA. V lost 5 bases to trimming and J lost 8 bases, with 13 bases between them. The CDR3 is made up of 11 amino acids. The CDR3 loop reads CSVWQGRKQYF. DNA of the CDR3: TGCAGCGTTTGGCAGGGACGGAAGCAGTACTTC.

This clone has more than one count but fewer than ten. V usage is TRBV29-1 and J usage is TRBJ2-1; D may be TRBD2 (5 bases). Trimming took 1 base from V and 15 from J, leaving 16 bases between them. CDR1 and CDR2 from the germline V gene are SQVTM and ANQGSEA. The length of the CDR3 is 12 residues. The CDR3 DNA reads TGCAGCGTTGAAGTCGGGCCCTCCGAGGGGTTCTTC. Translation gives CSVEVGPSEGFF.

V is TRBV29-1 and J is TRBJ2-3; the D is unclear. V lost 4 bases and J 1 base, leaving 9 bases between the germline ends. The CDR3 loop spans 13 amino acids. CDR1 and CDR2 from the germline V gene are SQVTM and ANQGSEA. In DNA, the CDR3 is TGCAGCGTTGGGGTTGCAGGCACAGATACGCAGTATTTT. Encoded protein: CSVGVAGTDTQYF.

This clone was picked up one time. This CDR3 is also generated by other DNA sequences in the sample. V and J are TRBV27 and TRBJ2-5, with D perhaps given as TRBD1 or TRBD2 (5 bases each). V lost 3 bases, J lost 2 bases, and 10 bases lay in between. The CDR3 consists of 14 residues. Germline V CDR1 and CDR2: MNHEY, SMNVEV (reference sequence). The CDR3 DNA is TGTGCCAGCAGTTTCTGGGGCGGGCAAGAGACCCAGTACTTC. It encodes CASSFWGGQETQYF.

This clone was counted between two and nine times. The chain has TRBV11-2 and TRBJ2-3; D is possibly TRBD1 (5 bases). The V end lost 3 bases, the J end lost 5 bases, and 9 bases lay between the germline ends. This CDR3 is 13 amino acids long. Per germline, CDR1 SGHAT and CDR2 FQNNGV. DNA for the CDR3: TGTGCCAGCAGCTTTAGGGGTCTAGATACGCAGTATTTT. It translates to CASSFRGLDTQYF.

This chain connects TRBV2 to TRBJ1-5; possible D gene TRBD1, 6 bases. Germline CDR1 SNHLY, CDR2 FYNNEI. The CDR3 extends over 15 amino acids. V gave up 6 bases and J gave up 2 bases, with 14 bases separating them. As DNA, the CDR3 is TGTGCCAGCAGCCACGCGGGGGCGGGCAATCAGCCCCAGCATTTT. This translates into CASSHAGAGNQPQHF.